These T cell receptor beta chains were read from a single sample in a study of PD-L1 blockade in urothelial cancer. Assay used: immunoSEQ multiplex PCR; TCRdb lists only in-frame clones, some missing. The table has approximately 100,000 clones, 91% seen once; the top ten hold about 0.91%. The material was PBMCs, obtained around atezolizumab (anti-PD-L1) treatment. These receptors were taken from a woman of 80 years or more with urothelial cancer. CDR3s include the opening cysteine and the closing phenylalanine or tryptophan. D genes are given only for firm matches. Some rows have no size entry. The others give once, few or many, or a class for an expanded clone.

CDR3 protein: CASTVGPGGHEQYF
CDR3 DNA: TGCGCCAGCACGGTTGGTCCAGGGGGCCACGAGCAGTACTTC
clone size: -
J gene: TRBJ2-7
D gene: TRBD1
V gene: TRBV5-1

CDR3 protein: CASSREQGANEQFF
CDR3 DNA: TGTGCCAGCAGCCGAGAGCAGGGGGCGAATGAGCAGTTCTTC
clone size: -
J gene: TRBJ2-1
D gene: TRBD1
V gene: TRBV4-2

CDR3 protein: CASSYKWVGSSREQYF
CDR3 DNA: TGTGCCAGCAGTTACAAATGGGTCGGGAGTTCACGGGAGCAGTACTTC
clone size: -
J gene: TRBJ2-7
D gene: -
V gene: TRBV6-5

CDR3 protein: CSVGQGVYEQYF
CDR3 DNA: TGCAGCGTGGGGCAAGGGGTATACGAGCAGTACTTC
clone size: -
J gene: TRBJ2-7
D gene: -
V gene: TRBV29-1

CDR3 protein: CASSLAVRGPRREDYEQYF
CDR3 DNA: TGTGCCAGCAGCTTGGCCGTGCGCGGCCCGAGACGGGAGGACTATGAGCAGTACTTC
clone size: -
J gene: TRBJ2-7
D gene: TRBD2
V gene: TRBV5-6

CDR3 protein: CASSRTSGRAAGELFF
CDR3 DNA: TGTGCCAGCAGCCGAACTAGCGGGAGGGCCGCCGGGGAGCTGTTTTTT
clone size: once
J gene: TRBJ2-2
D gene: TRBD2
V gene: TRBV25-1

CDR3 protein: CAIHGITYGYTF
CDR3 DNA: TGTGCCATTCACGGTATAACCTATGGCTACACCTTC
clone size: -
J gene: TRBJ1-2
D gene: -
V gene: TRBV10-3

CDR3 protein: CASSLEAGERDEQFF
CDR3 DNA: TGTGCCAGCAGCTTAGAGGCGGGAGAAAGGGATGAGCAGTTCTTC
clone size: -
J gene: TRBJ2-1
D gene: TRBD2
V gene: TRBV7-9

CDR3 protein: CASSLTRQGMSVDEQFF
CDR3 DNA: TGTGCCAGCAGTCTCACTAGACAGGGGATGAGTGTGGATGAGCAGTTCTTC
clone size: -
J gene: TRBJ2-1
D gene: TRBD1
V gene: TRBV28

CDR3 protein: CATSRDRVNTEAFF
CDR3 DNA: TGTGCCACCAGCAGGGACAGGGTGAACACTGAAGCTTTCTTT
clone size: -
J gene: TRBJ1-1
D gene: TRBD1
V gene: TRBV15

CDR3 protein: CAPNEQFF
CDR3 DNA: TGTGCCCCAAATGAGCAGTTCTTC
clone size: few
J gene: TRBJ2-1
D gene: -
V gene: TRBV28

CDR3 protein: CATSSVVAGDADTQYF
CDR3 DNA: TGTGCCACCAGCAGTGTTGTAGCGGGAGACGCAGATACGCAGTATTTT
clone size: -
J gene: TRBJ2-3
D gene: TRBD2
V gene: TRBV15

CDR3 protein: CASSQDRGMENEQFF
CDR3 DNA: TGTGCCAGCAGCCAAGATCGCGGGATGGAGAATGAGCAGTTCTTC
clone size: -
J gene: TRBJ2-1
D gene: -
V gene: TRBV4-2

CDR3 protein: CASNIWGLTEPQHF
CDR3 DNA: TGTGCCAGCAACATCTGGGGGCTAACGGAGCCCCAGCATTTT
clone size: -
J gene: TRBJ1-5
D gene: -
V gene: TRBV2

CDR3 protein: CASSTGTSGRINEQFF
CDR3 DNA: TGTGCCAGCAGTACCGGGACTAGCGGGAGGATCAATGAGCAGTTCTTC
clone size: -
J gene: TRBJ2-1
D gene: TRBD2
V gene: TRBV28

CDR3 protein: CASSEVEVARTQYF
CDR3 DNA: TGTGCCAGCAGTGAAGTGGAGGTGGCCAGGACCCAGTACTTC
clone size: -
J gene: TRBJ2-5
D gene: -
V gene: TRBV6-1

CDR3 protein: CASSPGVENIQYF
CDR3 DNA: TGTGCCAGCAGCCCCGGGGTGGAAAACATTCAGTACTTC
clone size: -
J gene: TRBJ2-4
D gene: -
V gene: TRBV11-2

CDR3 protein: CASSSLGGKYEQFF
CDR3 DNA: TGTGCCAGCAGCTCCCTAGGGGGTAAGTATGAGCAGTTCTTC
clone size: -
J gene: TRBJ2-1
D gene: -
V gene: TRBV7-2

CDR3 protein: CASRLSGRARGEQFF
CDR3 DNA: TGTGCCAGCAGGTTGAGCGGGAGGGCCAGAGGTGAGCAGTTCTTC
clone size: -
J gene: TRBJ2-1
D gene: TRBD2
V gene: TRBV28

CDR3 protein: CATDSGYEQYF
CDR3 DNA: TGTGCCACCGATAGCGGATACGAGCAGTACTTC
clone size: -
J gene: TRBJ2-7
D gene: -
V gene: TRBV28

CDR3 protein: CASSLARNQPQHF
CDR3 DNA: TGTGCCAGCAGTTTGGCCAGAAATCAGCCCCAGCATTTT
clone size: -
J gene: TRBJ1-5
D gene: -
V gene: TRBV27

CDR3 protein: CASSQTRTEAFF
CDR3 DNA: TGTGCCAGCAGCCAAACGAGGACTGAAGCTTTCTTT
clone size: -
J gene: TRBJ1-1
D gene: -
V gene: TRBV14

CDR3 protein: CASSTTGGETQYF
CDR3 DNA: TGTGCCAGCAGCACGACAGGGGGAGAGACCCAGTACTTC
clone size: -
J gene: TRBJ2-5
D gene: TRBD1
V gene: TRBV28

CDR3 protein: CASSWGLAGNNEQFF
CDR3 DNA: TGTGCCAGCAGTTGGGGACTAGCGGGAAACAATGAGCAGTTCTTC
clone size: -
J gene: TRBJ2-1
D gene: TRBD2
V gene: TRBV28

CDR3 protein: CASSGGRYSYEQYF
CDR3 DNA: TGTGCCAGCAGCGGAGGGCGGTATTCCTACGAGCAGTACTTC
clone size: -
J gene: TRBJ2-7
D gene: -
V gene: TRBV11-2

CDR3 protein: CASSLARGRGQTEAFF
CDR3 DNA: TGTGCCAGCAGCTTGGCCCGGGGCAGGGGGCAAACTGAAGCTTTCTTT
clone size: -
J gene: TRBJ1-1
D gene: TRBD1
V gene: TRBV5-4

CDR3 protein: CASSFVGQPEAFF
CDR3 DNA: TGCGCCAGCAGCTTCGTGGGACAACCTGAAGCTTTCTTT
clone size: -
J gene: TRBJ1-1
D gene: -
V gene: TRBV5-1

CDR3 protein: CASSGTGYGNQPQHF
CDR3 DNA: TGTGCCAGCAGCGGAACAGGGTACGGCAATCAGCCCCAGCATTTT
clone size: -
J gene: TRBJ1-5
D gene: -
V gene: TRBV6-1

CDR3 protein: CASSERGNEKLFF
CDR3 DNA: TGTGCCAGCAGTGAAAGAGGGAATGAAAAACTGTTTTTT
clone size: -
J gene: TRBJ1-4
D gene: -
V gene: TRBV6-1

CDR3 protein: CASSLGPSGEETQYF
CDR3 DNA: TGCGCCAGCAGCTTGGGGCCTAGCGGGGAAGAGACCCAGTACTTC
clone size: -
J gene: TRBJ2-5
D gene: TRBD2
V gene: TRBV5-1

CDR3 protein: CAIRGLGDEQFF
CDR3 DNA: TGTGCCATCAGGGGACTAGGGGATGAGCAGTTCTTC
clone size: -
J gene: TRBJ2-1
D gene: TRBD2
V gene: TRBV10-3

CDR3 protein: CASSQEGTGEGIQYF
CDR3 DNA: TGCGCCAGCAGCCAAGAAGGGACAGGGGAGGGCATTCAGTACTTC
clone size: -
J gene: TRBJ2-4
D gene: TRBD1
V gene: TRBV4-1

CDR3 protein: CSVVDRANTEAFF
CDR3 DNA: TGCAGCGTTGTGGACAGGGCAAACACTGAAGCTTTCTTT
clone size: -
J gene: TRBJ1-1
D gene: TRBD1
V gene: TRBV29-1

CDR3 protein: CASSLDRAGGYGYTF
CDR3 DNA: TGTGCCAGCAGCTTAGATCGGGCCGGGGGTTATGGCTACACCTTC
clone size: -
J gene: TRBJ1-2
D gene: -
V gene: TRBV11-2

CDR3 protein: CASSATGAASGNTIYF
CDR3 DNA: TGTGCCAGCAGCGCCACAGGGGCCGCCTCTGGAAACACCATATATTTT
clone size: -
J gene: TRBJ1-3
D gene: TRBD1
V gene: TRBV9

CDR3 protein: CASSARDTLNTEAFF
CDR3 DNA: TGTGCCAGCAGCGCGAGGGACACCTTGAACACTGAAGCTTTCTTT
clone size: once
J gene: TRBJ1-1
D gene: -
V gene: TRBV9

CDR3 protein: CASMREKQYEQYF
CDR3 DNA: TGTGCCAGCATGCGGGAGAAACAATACGAGCAGTACTTC
clone size: -
J gene: TRBJ2-7
D gene: TRBD2
V gene: TRBV2

CDR3 protein: CASSRDSLMNTEAFF
CDR3 DNA: TGTGCCAGCAGTAGGGACAGCCTAATGAACACTGAAGCTTTCTTT
clone size: -
J gene: TRBJ1-1
D gene: TRBD1
V gene: TRBV6-4

CDR3 protein: CSVESRPGGELFF
CDR3 DNA: TGCAGCGTTGAATCACGGCCCGGGGGGGAGCTGTTTTTT
clone size: -
J gene: TRBJ2-2
D gene: -
V gene: TRBV29-1

CDR3 protein: CASSNFRVAEAFF
CDR3 DNA: TGTGCCAGCAGTAACTTCAGGGTTGCTGAAGCTTTCTTT
clone size: -
J gene: TRBJ1-1
D gene: -
V gene: TRBV27

CDR3 protein: CASSIHRSSGNTIYF
CDR3 DNA: TGTGCCAGCAGTATACACAGGAGCTCTGGAAACACCATATATTTT
clone size: -
J gene: TRBJ1-3
D gene: -
V gene: TRBV27

CDR3 protein: CASSKLRDSPYEQYF
CDR3 DNA: TGTGCCAGCAGCAAGCTCCGGGACTCTCCCTACGAGCAGTACTTC
clone size: once
J gene: TRBJ2-7
D gene: -
V gene: TRBV7-8

CDR3 protein: CASSHQQGTNEKLFF
CDR3 DNA: TGTGCCAGCAGCCACCAACAGGGTACTAATGAAAAACTGTTTTTT
clone size: -
J gene: TRBJ1-4
D gene: -
V gene: TRBV6-1

CDR3 protein: CASSATGQGNYGYTF
CDR3 DNA: TGTGCCAGCAGCGCTACCGGACAGGGGAACTATGGCTACACCTTC
clone size: -
J gene: TRBJ1-2
D gene: TRBD1
V gene: TRBV9

CDR3 protein: CASSLEGGTAVPYEQYF
CDR3 DNA: TGTGCCAGCAGCTTGGAGGGAGGGACTGCCGTTCCCTACGAGCAGTACTTC
clone size: -
J gene: TRBJ2-7
D gene: TRBD2
V gene: TRBV5-5

CDR3 protein: CASWDSFRNTEAFF
CDR3 DNA: TGTGCCAGCTGGGACTCATTCAGGAACACTGAAGCTTTCTTT
clone size: -
J gene: TRBJ1-1
D gene: -
V gene: TRBV27

CDR3 protein: CASSPGLAFQETQYF
CDR3 DNA: TGTGCCAGCAGCCCGGGACTAGCGTTCCAAGAGACCCAGTACTTC
clone size: -
J gene: TRBJ2-5
D gene: TRBD2
V gene: TRBV11-3

CDR3 protein: CASSPSGLAYNEQFF
CDR3 DNA: TGTGCCAGCAGCCCATCGGGACTAGCCTACAATGAGCAGTTCTTC
clone size: -
J gene: TRBJ2-1
D gene: TRBD2
V gene: TRBV7-9

CDR3 protein: CASSQASGRKKNEQFF
CDR3 DNA: TGTGCCAGCAGCCAAGCAAGCGGGAGAAAGAAGAATGAGCAGTTCTTC
clone size: -
J gene: TRBJ2-1
D gene: TRBD2
V gene: TRBV4-2